What follows are 30 T cell receptor beta chains derived from one specimen sequenced in a study of blood T cell repertoires in COVID-19. The repertoire was sequenced with immunoSEQ multiplex PCR; TCRdb's copy has only in-frame clones and lacks some. The sample has some 190,000 clones, 70% to 90% seen once. Sequencing was performed on peripheral blood. The origin of the receptors is a woman in her sixties or seventies with active or convalescent COVID-19.

The V and J genes are TRBV2 and TRBJ2-1, with TRBD1 identical over 9 bases. Germline V lookup: CDR1 SNHLY, CDR2 FYNNEI. Losses at the gene ends were 6 bases for V and 9 bases for J; bases not matched to a gene: 3. The CDR3 length is 12 residues. CDR3 coding DNA: TGTGCCAGCAGACTGGACAGGGGTGAGCAGTTCTTC. The encoded protein is CASRLDRGEQFF.

This CDR3 reads CASSIARGLDYEQYF. In DNA form, the CDR3 reads TGTGCCAGTAGTATCGCGCGGGGATTAGACTACGAGCAGTACTTC. The rearrangement uses TRBV19 and TRBJ2-7; D is perhaps TRBD2 (6 bases). From germline, CDR1 is LNHDA and CDR2 SQIVND (reference sequence). V was cut by 3 bases and J by 3 bases, with 15 bases left in between. There are 15 residues in the CDR3.

V and J are TRBV7-9 and TRBJ1-4; 9 bases match TRBD1. This CDR3 contains 18 residues. The V gene's germline CDR1 is SEHNR and CDR2 FQNEAQ (reference sequence). The V gene end was trimmed by 1 base and the J gene end by 1 base; junction bases not matched to a gene: 7. The CDR3 DNA sequence: TGTGCCAGCAGCTTAGTGACAGGGGGATCAGGAACTAATGAAAAACTGTTTTTT. Its translation is CASSLVTGGSGTNEKLFF.

The chain combines TRBV9 with TRBJ2-5; no clear D gene. In germline, CDR1 is SGDLS, CDR2 YYNGEE. With 4 bases removed from V and 1 base from J, the gap between germline ends came to 11 bases. There are 14 residues in the CDR3. The CDR3 here is CASSPRLGQETQYF. The CDR3 DNA reads TGTGCCAGCAGCCCCCGGCTAGGCCAAGAGACCCAGTACTTC. Using reference TRBV9 and TRBJ2-5 for the parts outside the CDR3, the full variable domain is DSGVTQTPKHLITATGQRVTLRCSPRSGDLSVYWYQQSLDQGLQFLIQYYNGEERAKGNILERFSAQQFPDLHSELNLSSLELGDSALYFCASSPRLGQETQYFGPGTRLLVL.

The chain employs TRBV4-1 and TRBJ2-7; the match to TRBD1 covers 8 bases. The length of the CDR3 is 12 residues. The J segment lost 6 bases and the V segment lost 5 bases, leaving 3 bases of the junction unmatched. CDR1 is MGHRA and CDR2 is YSYEKL in the germline V gene. The chain's CDR3 is CASSYTGGEQYF. CDR3 sequence (DNA): TGCGCCAGCAGCTACACAGGGGGCGAGCAGTACTTC.

The rearrangement links TRBV9 to TRBJ2-1; weak D call: TRBD2 (6 bases). The CDR3 has 13 residues. Germline lookup yields CDR1 SGDLS and CDR2 YYNGEE. V was trimmed by 4 bases and J by 7 bases, leaving 12 bases between them. This CDR3 reads CASSYRDSNEQFF. The DNA of the CDR3 is TGTGCCAGCAGCTATCGGGACTCAAATGAGCAGTTCTTC.

The J gene is TRBJ2-4, the V gene TRBV3-1 (or the pseudogene TRBV3-2); 8 positions agree with TRBD1. The CDR3 runs 15 residues. J lost 6 bases, V lost 4 bases, and 8 bases had no gene match. The V gene's germline CDR1 is LGHDT and CDR2 YNNKEL (reference sequence). For the CDR3, the DNA is TGTGCCAGCAGCCCCAGGGGGCTAAGGGTAAACATTCAGTACTTC. Its translation is CASSPRGLRVNIQYF.

The chain is built from TRBV12-3 or TRBV12-4 and TRBJ1-1; the D gene is possibly TRBD1 (6 bases). CDR3 length: 13 residues. V lost 3 bases and J lost 3, with 8 bases in between. CDR3 coding DNA: TGTGCCAGCAGTTTGAAGGGGGACACTGAAGCTTTCTTT. The encoded protein is CASSLKGDTEAFF.

The chain has TRBV24-1 and TRBJ2-1, with TRBD1 matching 8 bases. The CDR3 runs to 14 residues. V was clipped by 0 bases and J by 10 bases; unmatched bases: 4. Germline V gives CDR1 KGHDR, CDR2 SFDVKD. The CDR3 here is CATSDLLAGGEQFF. CDR3 in DNA: TGTGCCACCAGTGATTTGCTCGCAGGGGGCGAGCAGTTCTTC.

The chain couples TRBV16 to TRBJ2-3; tentatively, D is TRBD2 (5 bases). Germline V gives CDR1 KGHSY, CDR2 FQNENV. Trimming left V 4 bases short and J 7 bases short, with 9 bases between. The CDR3 has 12 residues. Here the CDR3 DNA reads TGTGCCAGCAGCCCCGAGGGAAATACGCAGTATTTT. Amino acid sequence: CASSPEGNTQYF. The variable domain in full, with the rest retrieved from reference TRBV16 and TRBJ2-3, is GEEVAQTPKHLVRGEGQKAKLYCAPIKGHSYVFWYQQVLKNEFKFLISFQNENVFDETGMPKERFSAKCLPNSPCSLEIQATKLEDSAVYFCASSPEGNTQYFGPGTRLTVL.

This chain links TRBV5-1 with TRBJ2-3; D not resolved. Trimming pared 2 bases from V and 5 bases from J, leaving 6 bases between. Germline CDR1 SGHRS, CDR2 YFSETQ. The CDR3 has 12 amino acids. CDR3 bases: TGCGCCAGCAGCTTTCCACAAGATACGCAGTATTTT. Translated: CASSFPQDTQYF.

This chain uses TRBV27 with TRBJ2-6; unclear D gene. Germline V lookup: CDR1 MNHEY, CDR2 SMNVEV (reference sequence). V was shortened by 5 bases and J by 4 bases, with 9 bases between the two germline ends. The CDR3 loop spans 14 amino acids. The CDR3 here is CASSPLFGANVLTF. The CDR3 DNA follows: TGTGCCAGCAGTCCTCTCTTCGGGGCCAACGTCCTGACTTTC.

This clone was recorded only once. The chain recombines TRBV6-6 with TRBJ2-7; TRBD1 aligns across 9 bases. The germline gives CDR1 MNHNY, CDR2 SVGAGI (reference sequence). The CDR3 length is 14 residues. The junction had 7 bases not matched to a gene; V was cut back by 6 bases and J by 4 bases. CDR3 loop: CASSHRGQTYEQYF. DNA for the CDR3: TGTGCCAGCAGCCACAGGGGGCAGACATACGAGCAGTACTTC.

The chain joins TRBV24-1 to TRBJ2-2, with D unresolved. Trimming left V 1 base short and J 6 bases short, with 14 bases between. The CDR3 extends over 16 amino acids. The V gene's germline CDR1 is KGHDR and CDR2 SFDVKD. The CDR3 here is CATSDFHRSRPGELFF. CDR3 sequence (DNA): TGTGCCACCAGTGATTTCCATCGCTCCAGGCCCGGGGAGCTGTTTTTT.

This chain uses TRBV5-1 with TRBJ2-1; TRBD1 is a possible D gene (6 bases). The CDR3 runs 13 residues. Trimming removed 4 bases at V and 8 bases at J, with 13 bases between. Per germline, CDR1 SGHRS and CDR2 YFSETQ. The CDR3 coding sequence is TGCGCCAGCAGCGAGGACAGTCTAGATGAGCAGTTCTTC. Protein product: CASSEDSLDEQFF.

This chain uses TRBV6-6 with TRBJ2-1; 9 bases are a match to TRBD1. Germline values: CDR1 MNHNY, CDR2 SVGAGI (reference sequence). Trimming at V came to 4 bases and at J to 6 bases, leaving 10 bases not matched to a gene. The CDR3 spans 16 residues. This CDR3 is CASSFPGQGAINEQFF. CDR3 nucleotide sequence: TGTGCCAGCAGTTTCCCGGGACAGGGCGCTATCAATGAGCAGTTCTTC.

The J gene is TRBJ1-5, the V gene TRBV6-6; 7 nucleotides agree with TRBD1. This CDR3 has 14 residues. Germline CDR1 and CDR2: MNHNY and SVGAGI (reference sequence). J gave up 5 bases and V 2 bases, and 3 bases lay outside the gene matches. The CDR3 sequence is CASSYEGAYQPQHF. The CDR3 bases are TGTGCCAGCAGTTACGAGGGGGCCTATCAGCCCCAGCATTTT.

This chain connects TRBV9 to TRBJ2-1; the D gene is possibly TRBD2 (5 bases). The CDR3 covers 15 residues. V was pared by 0 bases and J by 0 bases, with 7 bases between. Germline values: CDR1 SGDLS, CDR2 YYNGEE. The CDR3 reads CASSVDSDSYNEQFF. In DNA form, the CDR3 reads TGTGCCAGCAGCGTAGATAGCGACTCCTACAATGAGCAGTTCTTC. The whole variable domain, remainder taken from reference TRBV9 and TRBJ2-1, is DSGVTQTPKHLITATGQRVTLRCSPRSGDLSVYWYQQSLDQGLQFLIQYYNGEERAKGNILERFSAQQFPDLHSELNLSSLELGDSALYFCASSVDSDSYNEQFFGPGTRLTVL.

The chain couples TRBV11-3 to TRBJ2-7, with 13 bases that match TRBD2. The CDR3 has 16 amino acids. Germline V gene sequence: CDR1 SGHNT, CDR2 YENEEA. Trimming removed 5 bases from V and 2 bases from J; junction bases left unmatched: 6. CDR3 bases: TGTGCCAGCAGCCCTGCTGGGACTAGCGGGACCTACGAGCAGTACTTC. Translation gives CASSPAGTSGTYEQYF.

V gene TRBV5-1 combines with J gene TRBJ2-7; TRBD2 matches at 12 bases. The CDR3 runs 16 residues. Trimming cost V 0 bases and J 7 bases; bases outside gene matches: 8. Germline CDR1 is SGHRS and CDR2 is YFSETQ. The CDR3 DNA is TGCGCCAGCAGCTTGGAGGCTAGCGGGAGGGCCGGTGAGCAGTACTTC. Protein: CASSLEASGRAGEQYF.

The V gene is TRBV7-6, the J gene TRBJ2-7; D is possibly TRBD1 (7 bases). V lost 4 bases to trimming and J lost 7 bases, with 20 bases between them. This CDR3 spans 15 amino acids. Germline V gene sequence: CDR1 SGHVS, CDR2 FNYEAQ. CDR3 protein: CASSSTRDRAGEQYF. The CDR3 DNA follows: TGTGCCAGCAGCTCCACTAGAGACAGGGCGGGGGAGCAGTACTTC.

This rearrangement joins TRBV27 to TRBJ2-3, with D uncertain. The CDR3 extends over 14 amino acids. Looked up from germline, CDR1 is MNHEY and CDR2 is SMNVEV (reference sequence). Trimming left V 3 bases short and J 0 bases short, with 7 bases between. The CDR3 DNA is TGTGCCAGCAGTTTGCGACTCAGCACAGATACGCAGTATTTT. Amino acid sequence: CASSLRLSTDTQYF.

The V call is TRBV6-5, the J call TRBJ2-3; D perhaps matches TRBD2 (6 bases). The CDR3 is 15 residues long. Between the trimmed V and J ends, which lost 0 bases and 4 bases, there was a span of 11 bases. The germline gives CDR1 MNHEY, CDR2 SVGAGI. The CDR3 loop is CASSYSRGGPDTQYF. CDR3 bases: TGTGCCAGCAGTTACTCTCGGGGAGGCCCAGATACGCAGTATTTT.

The genes are TRBV7-3 and TRBJ1-1; 7 bases align to TRBD1. This CDR3 region has 13 residues. The junction had 5 bases not matched to a gene; V was cut back by 5 bases and J by 5 bases. Germline CDR1 SGHTA, CDR2 FQGTGA. This chain's CDR3 is CASSVQGKTEAFF. In DNA form, the CDR3 reads TGTGCCAGCAGCGTACAGGGGAAAACTGAAGCTTTCTTT.

This chain uses TRBV29-1 with TRBJ2-1; possible D gene TRBD1, 6 bases. The V gene lost 4 bases and the J gene lost 7 bases, with 14 bases spanning the gap. The CDR3 contains 13 residues. Germline assignment: CDR1 SQVTM and CDR2 ANQGSEA. The CDR3 protein is CSVAYRQVNEQFF. The CDR3 DNA reads as TGCAGCGTTGCGTATCGACAGGTTAATGAGCAGTTCTTC.

The chain combines TRBV4-1 with TRBJ2-2, with 8 bases identical to TRBD2. CDR3 length: 19 amino acids. V gave up 4 bases and J gave up 1 base; unmatched junction bases: 14. Germline V lookup: CDR1 MGHRA, CDR2 YSYEKL. DNA of the CDR3: TGCGCCAGCAGCCCCCTGGGAAGCGGGAGAGCCCGGAACACCGGGGAGCTGTTTTTT. Residues: CASSPLGSGRARNTGELFF.

The rearrangement joins TRBV6-6 to TRBJ1-1; TRBD1 matches 7 bases. Germline V gives CDR1 MNHNY, CDR2 SVGAGI (reference sequence). The CDR3 is made up of 14 amino acids. Unmatched junction bases numbered 7, after V lost 6 bases and J lost 3 bases. The CDR3, as DNA: TGTGCCAGCAGCTACGGGCAGGGGGACACTGAAGCTTTCTTT. This translates into CASSYGQGDTEAFF.

This clone was counted only a few times. As DNA, the CDR3 is TGTGCCAGCAGTCTTAGACAGGCGGGTACTGAAGCTTTCTTT. Its translation: CASSLRQAGTEAFF. The J gene is TRBJ1-1, the V gene TRBV6-5, with D maybe TRBD1 (6 bases). Trimming cost V 5 bases and J 5 bases, with 15 bases left between them. The germline V gene encodes CDR1 MNHEY and CDR2 SVGAGI. The CDR3 extends over 14 amino acids.

The rearrangement links TRBV21-1 to TRBJ2-3; the table's D call of TRBD2 was not tested on the DNA. TRBV21-1 is a recognized pseudogene. The CDR3 is 16 amino acids. As DNA, the CDR3 is TGTGCCAGCAGCAAAGAAGCACTAGCTGCGACAGATACGCAGTATTTT. Residues: CASSKEALAATDTQYF.

The J gene is TRBJ2-7, the V gene TRBV7-9; possible D gene TRBD2, 5 bases. Germline CDR1 reads SEHNR; CDR2 reads FQNEAQ (reference sequence). The CDR3 contains 15 residues. Trimming left V 10 bases short and J 6 bases short, with 25 bases between. The CDR3 DNA reads as TGTGCCACCCTCCCAGGAGGCCATGCCTCCCTCGAGCAGTACTTC. Its translation: CATLPGGHASLEQYF. Looking up the rest from reference TRBV7-9 and TRBJ2-7 gives the full variable domain: DTGVSQNPRHKITKRGQNVTFRCDPISEHNRLYWYRQTLGQGPEFLTYFQNEAQLEKSRLLSDRFSAERPKGSFSTLEIQRTEQGDSAMYLCATLPGGHASLEQYFGPGTRLTVT.